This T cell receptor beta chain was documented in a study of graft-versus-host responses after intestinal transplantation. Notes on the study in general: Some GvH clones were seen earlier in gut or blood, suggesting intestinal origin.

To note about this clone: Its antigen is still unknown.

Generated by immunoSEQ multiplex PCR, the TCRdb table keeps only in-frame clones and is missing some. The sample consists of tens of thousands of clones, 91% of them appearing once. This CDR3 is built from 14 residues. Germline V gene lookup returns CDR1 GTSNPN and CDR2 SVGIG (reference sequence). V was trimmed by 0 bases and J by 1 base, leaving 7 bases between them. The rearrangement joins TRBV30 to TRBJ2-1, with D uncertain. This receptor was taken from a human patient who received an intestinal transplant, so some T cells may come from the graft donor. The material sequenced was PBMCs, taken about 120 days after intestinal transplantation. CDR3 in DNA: TGTGCCTGGAGTGTAGGGTATTCCTACAATGAGCAGTTCTTC. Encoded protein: CAWSVGYSYNEQFF.